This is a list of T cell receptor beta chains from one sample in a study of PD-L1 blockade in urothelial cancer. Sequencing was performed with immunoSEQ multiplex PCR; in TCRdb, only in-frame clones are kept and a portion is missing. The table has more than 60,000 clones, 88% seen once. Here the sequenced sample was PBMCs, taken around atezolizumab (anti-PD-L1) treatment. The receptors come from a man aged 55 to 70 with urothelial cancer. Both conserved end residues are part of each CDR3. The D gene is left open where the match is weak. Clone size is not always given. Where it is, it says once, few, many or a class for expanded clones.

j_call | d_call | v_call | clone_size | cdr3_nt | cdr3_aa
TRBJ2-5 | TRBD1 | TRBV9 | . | TGTGCCAGCAGCGCCGGGACAGGGTTGGAAGAGACCCAGTACTTC | CASSAGTGLEETQYF
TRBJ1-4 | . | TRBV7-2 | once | TGTGCCAGCAGCCCCGAGAGGGCAACTAATGAAAAACTGTTTTTT | CASSPERATNEKLFF
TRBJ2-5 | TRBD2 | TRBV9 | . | TGTGCCAGCAGCGAGAAGGGACTAGCGGGGGGCGGGCAAGAGACCCAGTACTTC | CASSEKGLAGGGQETQYF
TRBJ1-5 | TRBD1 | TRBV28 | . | TGTGCCAGCAGTTTGGGACAGCATAATCAGCCCCAGCATTTT | CASSLGQHNQPQHF
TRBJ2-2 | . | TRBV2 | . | TGTGCCAGCGTCCGGGGGACGAACACCGGGGAGCTGTTTTTT | CASVRGTNTGELFF
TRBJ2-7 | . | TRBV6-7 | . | TGTGCCAGCAGCCCTCCGACGGGTTCGTACGAGCAGTACTTC | CASSPPTGSYEQYF
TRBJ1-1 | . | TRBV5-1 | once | TGCGCCAGCAGCTTGGACACAGGGCGTCGCACTGAAGCTTTCTTT | CASSLDTGRRTEAFF
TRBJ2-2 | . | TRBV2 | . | TGTGCCAGCACGACAGGTTTTAACACCGGGGAGCTGTTTTTT | CASTTGFNTGELFF
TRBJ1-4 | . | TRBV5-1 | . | TGCGCCAGTCGGCGGTCCGAGGGCGAAAAACTGTTTTTT | CASRRSEGEKLFF
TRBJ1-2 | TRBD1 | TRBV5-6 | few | TGTGCCAGCAGCGAAGCAGGGGGCGCGGGAGGCTACACCTTC | CASSEAGGAGGYTF
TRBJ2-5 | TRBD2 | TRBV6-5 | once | TGTGCCAGCAGTTACTCTAGCGGGAGGCTGACAGAGACCCAGTACTTC | CASSYSSGRLTETQYF